The source of this T cell receptor beta chain is a study of blood T cell repertoires in COVID-19. Study background: Whether acute or convalescent, the COVID-19 samples came from the United States, Italy and Spain.

Trimming took off 5 bases at V and 0 bases at J, with 8 bases between the two ends. The CDR3 runs 14 residues. Germline V CDR1 and CDR2: SGHTA, FQGNSA. In the authors' methods: Reference gene primer amplification yielded estimated nucleated cell counts. Only in-frame clones appear in the TCRdb table, and some are missing; sequencing was by immunoSEQ multiplex PCR. V and J calls and clone size are as listed in that table; D and trimming were resolved from the DNA. Of around 230,000 clones listed, 80% to 90% are singletons. The TCR was taken from a woman aged 35 to 49 with active or convalescent COVID-19. Sample: peripheral blood. The chain carries TRBV7-2 and TRBJ1-3; perhaps TRBD1 as D (5 bases). The CDR3 sequence is CASSPDISGNTIYF. CDR3 nucleotide sequence: TGTGCCAGCAGCCCGGACATCTCTGGAAACACCATATATTTT.